One TCR beta chain is described in this entry. Its antigen remains unidentified. No base-level quality is on record; no much larger clone is a single base apart. TCR CDR3 regions were amplified from genomic DNA by multiplex PCR using the deep immunoSEQ assay. Extracted genomic DNA from each cell subset was spread evenly across all wells of several immunoSEQ 96-well plates, with each plate serving as a replicate. For sorted subsets, 200 to 250 ng genomic DNA, equal to about 30,000 T cell genomes, was loaded into each replicate PCR. Purified libraries were measured with a Qubit 3.0 fluorometer, size-checked on a Bioanalyzer 2100, and measured again with the KAPA Library Quantification kit. Every immunoSEQ 96-well plate was sequenced on a separate single-read 150-cycle Illumina NextSeq 550 flow cell. The authors' analysis ran thus. Because the immunoSEQ output included only junctional sequences and no quality scores, the filtering could not be the same as the filtering used for full-length reads. Sequences were annotated with PyIR, a Python wrapper for IgBLAST v1.9, using IMGT germline references to assign V/J genes and CDR3. Reads were filtered out if the reads had weak V/J assignments (E-value above 1e-6), no CDR3, stop codons, out-of-frame junctions, or ambiguous translated residues. V3J clonotypes were defined by identical inferred V gene, J gene, and CDR3 amino acid sequence. To compute the percentage overlap between repertoires, the number of shared unique clonotypes was divided by the size of the smaller repertoire. RTK rarefaction, the Chao1 estimator, and Recon v2.1 estimates of unobserved clonotypes were used to assess repertoire richness. Generation probabilities were computed with OLGA for all TCRbeta clonotypes obtained by the gDNA method from a few donors. Entries here come from immuneACCESS through TCRdb and include only in-frame sequences with V and J called. Some clones fail to appear in such tables; in the studies checked, an unresolved V gene covers under half of the shortfall, and the cause of the remainder is unknown. That table supplies the V and J calls and clone size; D and trimming were determined from the DNA. The sample has a few million clones on record, roughly 93% of them singletons. The ten largest account for about 0.39% of the sample.

This sample is drawn from a study of shared clonotypes between healthy human individuals (TCRdb year 2020). A note on the overall study: The cohort comprised two women and a few men aged 18 to 49 years. For each donor, three plates each were used for CD4 naive and CD4 memory, two plates were used for CD8 naive, and one plate was used for CD8 memory. To estimate repertoire size and how much clonotypes are shared between individuals, the study performed deep sequencing of blood TCR repertoires from about 5 healthy adults. Different laboratories and diverse techniques were used to prepare libraries and sequence TCR repertoires, to increase sequencing depth and limit assay-specific biases. Between about 0.85 and 8.9 billion PBMCs per donor were obtained by leukapheresis. What the work shows at the level of the full study, not this receptor alone: Even with the large sequencing depth, rarefaction of the sorted-subset datasets indicated that sequencing was incomplete. Higher generation probabilities were observed for clonotypes shared by all four sorted-subset donors than for non-shared clonotypes. Naive subsets generally had larger estimated clonotype richness than memory subsets did. The genetic and exposure-history diversity represented was limited by the small number of donors. Pairwise subsampling led to the expectation that sequencing depth would affect the degree of clonotype sharing among donors. Sampling was restricted to blood, and TCR repertoires in tissue are likely to differ from TCR repertoires in blood. When a few donors were compared, the shared fraction of clonotypes was 5% to 6.5% for naive CD4, over 3% for naive CD8, 2.3% for memory CD4, and 0.4% for memory CD8.

The donors were healthy, HIV-negative adults with no recently reported acute infections or vaccinations. All donors were Caucasian adults living in Nashville, Tennessee, USA. CD4+ T cells were enriched by magnetic negative selection; naive cells were then positively selected on CD45RA, and the negative fraction formed the memory subset. Blood was collected by leukapheresis, and PBMCs were isolated by Ficoll-Histopaque density gradient centrifugation and then cryopreserved in liquid nitrogen vapor phase. Purity and quantity of every magnetically sorted T cell population were checked by analytical flow cytometry. Genomic DNA was isolated from every sorted fraction and measured by UV absorbance on a Nanodrop 2000c. Material: naive CD4+ T cells from PBMCs. The cell subset or site label of this sample denotes: CD45RA+ positively selected. This clonotype originated in a man aged 18 to 35 in good health. Some clones in this sample may be carry-over from other donors' samples.

The bases are TGCGCCAGCAGCTTGGTAGGCAGTCTTCGCGAGCAGTACTTC. Translation gives CASSLVGSLREQYF. This receptor chain uses TRBV5-1 and TRBJ2-7; a confident D gene designation cannot be given. V is shortened by 0 bases, J by 6 bases, and the region joining them spans 13 bases. CDR1 and CDR2 (SGHRS, YFSETQ) derive from the germline V gene. The CDR3 starts with the cysteine, ends with the phenylalanine, and has 14 residues. The read is trimmed to its CDR3 DNA, 42 bases read in frame from base 1.